This T cell receptor beta chain was identified during a study of PD-1 blockade in classical Hodgkin lymphoma. Each patient's relapse followed autologous stem cell transplantation, and brentuximab vedotin exposure varied. The authors purified CD4+ T cells from thawed PBMCs by magnetic negative selection. General observations from the study: The drivers behind the repertoire differences, possibly disease activity or prior therapy, remain undefined. CD8+ TCR diversity did not rise significantly by C4D1, unlike CD4+.

Germline V gene sequence: CDR1 SGHRS, CDR2 YFSETQ. The V gene lost 9 bases and the J gene lost 8 bases, with 24 bases spanning the gap. The CDR3 loop spans 15 amino acids. As to this clone: Its antigen remains unknown.

The protocol was immunoSEQ multiplex PCR, while the TCRdb copy is restricted to in-frame clones and leaves out a portion. The sample holds under 30,000 clones; roughly 80% are singletons and the top ten take about 2.4%. The TCR comes from a human donor with classical Hodgkin lymphoma. The rearrangement joins TRBV5-1 to TRBJ1-5, with D possibly being TRBD1 (5 bases). The sequencing here drew on CD4+ T cells from blood, taken at baseline. The CDR3 region is CATRPGLRDAEPQHF. The DNA of the CDR3 is TGCGCCACTCGACCGGGACTAAGAGACGCTGAGCCCCAGCATTTT.